This TCR beta chain was sequenced during a study of T cells in Graves' hyperthyroidism and ophthalmopathy. Amplification of TCR beta CDR3 regions was performed using RNA transcripts as template. TCR CDR3 underwent first-round RT-PCR with the HTBI primer set. One entry per CDR3 protein, called by TCRdb with MiXCR from the multiplex PCR reads. The profile covers 550,000 to 700,000 distinct CDR3 sequences, with about 45% appearing a single time and under 20% taken by the ten largest. As concerns this clonotype: The antigen remains unidentified.

Criteria for exclusion of patients were uncontrolled infection, other autoimmune disease, pregnancy or lactation. Used for diagnoses were clinical symptoms, serum thyroxine and TRAb, thyroid ultrasound and orbital computed tomography. The CDR3 has 14 amino acids. V dropped 1 base and J dropped 3 bases, with 10 bases sitting between them. Looked up from germline, CDR1 is SGHVS and CDR2 is FQNEAQ. General observations from the study: Ophthalmopathy was predicted by the model a median of approximately 6.6 months ahead of onset. Blood shared most expanded thyroid clonotypes above 0.001.

The rearrangement uses TRBV7-8 and TRBJ2-7; D possibly corresponds to TRBD1 (5 bases). The clonotype originates from an adult woman with Graves' disease, either hyperthyroidism or ophthalmopathy (not recorded which). The specimen sequenced was peripheral blood or thyroid tissue (not recorded which). CDR3 sequence reads: CASSLVPQGYEQYF. The DNA of the CDR3 is TGTGCCAGCAGCTTAGTACCTCAGGGCTACGAGCAGTACTTC.